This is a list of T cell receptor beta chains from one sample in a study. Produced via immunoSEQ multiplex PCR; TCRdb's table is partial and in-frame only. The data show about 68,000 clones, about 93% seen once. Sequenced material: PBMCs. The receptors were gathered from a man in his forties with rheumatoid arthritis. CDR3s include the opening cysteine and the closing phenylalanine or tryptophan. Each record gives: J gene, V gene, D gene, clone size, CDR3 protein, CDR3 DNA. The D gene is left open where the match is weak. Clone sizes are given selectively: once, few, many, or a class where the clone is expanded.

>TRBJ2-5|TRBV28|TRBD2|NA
CASNPLRGGGETQYF
TGTGCCAGCAACCCCTTACGGGGGGGCGGGGAGACCCAGTACTTC
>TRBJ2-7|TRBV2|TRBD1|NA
CASRGTGVYEQYF
TGTGCCAGCAGGGGGACAGGGGTCTACGAGCAGTACTTC
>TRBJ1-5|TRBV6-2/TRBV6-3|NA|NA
CASSTATGSQPQHF
TGTGCCAGCAGTACGGCAACGGGGTCTCAGCCCCAGCATTTT
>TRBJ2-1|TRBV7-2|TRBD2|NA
CASSWGLAGGSYNEQFF
TGTGCCAGCAGCTGGGGACTAGCGGGAGGCTCCTACAATGAGCAGTTCTTC
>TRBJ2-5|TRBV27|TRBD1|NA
CASSLSTGQGVGETQYF
TGTGCCAGCAGTTTATCGACAGGGCAGGGGGTAGGCGAGACCCAGTACTTC
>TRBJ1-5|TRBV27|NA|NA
CASSLWGAQPQHF
TGTGCCAGCAGTTTATGGGGTGCCCAGCCCCAGCATTTT
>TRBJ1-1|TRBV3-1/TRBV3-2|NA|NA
CASSQDRVTEAFF
TGTGCCAGCAGCCAAGACAGGGTCACTGAAGCTTTCTTT
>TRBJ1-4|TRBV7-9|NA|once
CASSFGGRNEKLFF
TGTGCCAGCAGCTTTGGCGGGCGTAATGAAAAACTGTTTTTT
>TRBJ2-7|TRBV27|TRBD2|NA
CASSLAGGPGYEQYF
TGTGCCAGCAGTTTAGCGGGAGGGCCCGGCTACGAGCAGTACTTC
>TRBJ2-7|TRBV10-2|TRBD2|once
CASRGTSGGSSYEQYF
TGCGCCAGCAGAGGGACTAGCGGGGGCAGCTCCTACGAGCAGTACTTC
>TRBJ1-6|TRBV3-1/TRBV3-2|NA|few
CASSPIWGSNSPLHF
TGTGCCAGCAGCCCAATTTGGGGATCTAATTCACCCCTCCACTTT
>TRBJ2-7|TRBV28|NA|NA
CASSSLNGAYEQYF
TGTGCCAGCAGCTCCTTAAATGGGGCCTACGAGCAGTACTTC
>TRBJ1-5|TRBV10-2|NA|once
CASSESGGSPNQPQHF
TGCGCCAGCAGTGAGTCGGGGGGAAGTCCTAATCAGCCCCAGCATTTT
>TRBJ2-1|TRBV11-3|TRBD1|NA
CASSPPRDRGRANEQFF
TGTGCCAGCAGCCCCCCCCGGGACAGGGGGCGCGCCAATGAGCAGTTCTTC
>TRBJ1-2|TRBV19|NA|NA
CASRADYGYTF
TGTGCCAGCAGGGCCGACTATGGCTACACCTTC
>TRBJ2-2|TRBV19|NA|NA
CASSLAPTGELFF
TGTGCCAGTAGTCTCGCACCCACCGGGGAGCTGTTTTTT
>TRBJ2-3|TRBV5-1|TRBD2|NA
CASSAGLAGTTDTQYF
TGCGCCAGCAGCGCGGGACTAGCGGGGACCACAGATACGCAGTATTTT
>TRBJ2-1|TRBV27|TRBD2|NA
CASSHSGGNNEQFF
TGTGCCAGCAGTCATAGCGGGGGGAACAATGAGCAGTTCTTC
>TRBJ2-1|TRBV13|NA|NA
CASSGRLGGSSYNEQFF
TGTGCCAGCAGCGGTCGACTGGGCGGAAGCTCCTACAATGAGCAGTTCTTC
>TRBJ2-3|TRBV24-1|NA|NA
CATSDLDGDGPDTQYF
TGTGCCACCAGTGATTTGGACGGGGATGGGCCAGATACGCAGTATTTT
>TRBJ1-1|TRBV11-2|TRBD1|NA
CASSSPRGQGPEAFF
TGTGCCAGCAGCTCACCTCGGGGACAGGGTCCTGAAGCTTTCTTT
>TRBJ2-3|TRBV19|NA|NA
CASSWGAADTQYF
TGTGCCAGTAGTTGGGGTGCCGCAGATACGCAGTATTTT
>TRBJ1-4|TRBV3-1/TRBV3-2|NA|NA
CASSQQGTTNEKLFF
TGTGCCAGCAGCCAGCAGGGTACAACTAATGAAAAACTGTTTTTT
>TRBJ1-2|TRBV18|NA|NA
CASSPSTENYGYTF
TGTGCCAGCTCACCCTCGACAGAGAACTATGGCTACACCTTC
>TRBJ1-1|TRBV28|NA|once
CASSLRDTTEAFF
TGTGCCAGCAGTTTGCGGGACACCACCGAAGCTTTCTTT
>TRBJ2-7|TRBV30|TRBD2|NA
CAWSVPGGRAYEQYF
TGTGCCTGGAGTGTACCGGGCGGGAGGGCCTACGAGCAGTACTTC
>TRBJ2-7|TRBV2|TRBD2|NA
CASRGGDSYEQYF
TGTGCCAGCAGGGGGGGGGACTCCTACGAGCAGTACTTC
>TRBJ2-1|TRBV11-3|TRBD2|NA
CASSRSEGLAGLREQFF
TGTGCCAGCAGCCGATCCGAGGGACTAGCGGGTCTGCGGGAGCAGTTCTTC
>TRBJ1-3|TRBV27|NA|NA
CASSLLAGGGTIYF
TGTGCCAGCAGTTTATTGGCGGGGGGAGGCACCATATATTTT
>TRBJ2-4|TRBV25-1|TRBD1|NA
CASSEAQGALHIQYF
TGTGCCAGCAGTGAAGCCCAGGGGGCTTTGCACATTCAGTACTTC
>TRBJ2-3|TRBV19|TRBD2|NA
CASSIGGGNTQYF
TGTGCCAGTAGTATCGGGGGAGGGAATACGCAGTATTTT
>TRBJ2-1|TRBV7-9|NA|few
CASSGVRDDEQFF
TGTGCCAGCAGCGGGGTAAGGGACGATGAGCAGTTCTTC
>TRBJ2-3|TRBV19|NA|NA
CASSITGTDTQYF
TGTGCCAGTAGTATAACAGGCACAGATACGCAGTATTTT
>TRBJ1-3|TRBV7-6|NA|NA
CASSRTRGDSGNTIYF
TGTGCCAGCAGCCGTACTAGGGGGGACTCTGGAAACACCATATATTTT
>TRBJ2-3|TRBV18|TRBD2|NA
CASSPASGRMNTQYF
TGTGCCAGCTCACCAGCTAGCGGGAGGATGAATACGCAGTATTTT
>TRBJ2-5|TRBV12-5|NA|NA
CASGSYEETQYF
TGTGCTAGTGGTTCCTATGAGGAGACCCAGTACTTC
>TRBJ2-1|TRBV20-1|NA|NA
CSTPGPHEQFF
TGCAGTACCCCGGGCCCCCATGAGCAGTTCTTC
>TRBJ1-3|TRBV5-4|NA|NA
CASSLGGTSGNTIYF
TGTGCCAGCAGCTTGGGGGGAACCTCTGGAAACACCATATATTTT
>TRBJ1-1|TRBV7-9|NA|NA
CASSARMNTEAFF
TGTGCCAGCAGCGCGAGGATGAACACTGAAGCTTTCTTT
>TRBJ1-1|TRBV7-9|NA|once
CASSLGQEAFF
TGTGCCAGCAGCTTAGGACAGGAAGCTTTCTTT
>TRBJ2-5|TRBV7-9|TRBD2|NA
CASSPRIGGETQYF
TGTGCCAGCAGCCCCCGGATCGGGGGGGAGACCCAGTACTTC
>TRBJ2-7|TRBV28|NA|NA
CASSSSGTSRYEQYF
TGTGCCAGCAGTTCTTCCGGGACGTCGCGCTACGAGCAGTACTTC
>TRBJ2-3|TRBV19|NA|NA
CASSTTPNTQYF
TGTGCCAGTAGCACGACCCCAAATACGCAGTATTTT
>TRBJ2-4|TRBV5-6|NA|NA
CASSFVASKNIQYF
TGTGCCAGCAGCTTTGTGGCTTCCAAAAACATTCAGTACTTC
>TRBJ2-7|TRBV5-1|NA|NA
CASSTGITYEQYF
TGCGCCAGCAGCACGGGGATTACCTACGAGCAGTACTTC
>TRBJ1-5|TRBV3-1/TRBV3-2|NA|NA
CASSQDRALPQHF
TGTGCCAGCAGCCAGGACCGGGCGCTGCCCCAGCATTTT
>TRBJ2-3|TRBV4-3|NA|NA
CASSQAPGGSTDTQYF
TGCGCCAGCAGCCAAGCCCCAGGCGGAAGCACAGATACGCAGTATTTT
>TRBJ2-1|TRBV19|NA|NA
CASRSPRRSSYNEQFF
TGTGCCAGTAGGTCCCCGCGCCGCAGCTCCTACAATGAGCAGTTCTTC
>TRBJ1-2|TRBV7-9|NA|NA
CASSLLSDSGYGYTF
TGTGCCAGCAGCTTATTATCCGACAGTGGCTATGGCTACACCTTC
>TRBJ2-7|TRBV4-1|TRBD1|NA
CASSLQQGVGYEQYF
TGCGCCAGCAGCCTTCAACAGGGGGTTGGATACGAGCAGTACTTC
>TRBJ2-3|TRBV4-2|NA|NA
CASNQGRTDTQYF
TGTGCCAGCAACCAGGGACGCACAGATACGCAGTATTTT
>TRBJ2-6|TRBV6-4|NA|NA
CASSTGPLSSGANVLTF
TGTGCCAGCAGCACAGGACCCCTGTCCTCTGGGGCCAACGTCCTGACTTTC
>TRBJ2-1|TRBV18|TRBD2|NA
CASSPASGEAEQFF
TGTGCCAGCTCACCAGCTAGCGGTGAAGCTGAGCAGTTCTTC